This record looks at one T cell receptor (beta chain) sequence and its context. These data are taken from a study of early T cells in non-severe SARS-CoV-2 infection. Study-wide background: Sequencing was performed on bulk RNA from unsorted whole blood, leaving chains unpaired.

TCRdb reprocessed the 5' RACE reads with MiXCR, giving one entry per CDR3 protein. In the table there are about 86,000 distinct CDR3 sequences, about an eighth of which are singletons. Trimming took 1 base from V and 2 from J, leaving 11 bases between them. CDR1 and CDR2 (germline): SGHTA, FQGNSA. CDR3 length: 15 residues. The sample was whole blood. This sequence joins TRBV7-2 and TRBJ2-5; a weak D match, TRBD2 (6 bases). This TCR was recovered from an adult who was a healthcare worker with PCR-confirmed SARS-CoV-2 infection or an uninfected control (not recorded which). The CDR3 sequence: CASSLDRRGQETQYF. The DNA of the CDR3 is TGTGCCAGCAGCTTAGACAGGAGGGGACAAGAGACCCAGTACTTC.